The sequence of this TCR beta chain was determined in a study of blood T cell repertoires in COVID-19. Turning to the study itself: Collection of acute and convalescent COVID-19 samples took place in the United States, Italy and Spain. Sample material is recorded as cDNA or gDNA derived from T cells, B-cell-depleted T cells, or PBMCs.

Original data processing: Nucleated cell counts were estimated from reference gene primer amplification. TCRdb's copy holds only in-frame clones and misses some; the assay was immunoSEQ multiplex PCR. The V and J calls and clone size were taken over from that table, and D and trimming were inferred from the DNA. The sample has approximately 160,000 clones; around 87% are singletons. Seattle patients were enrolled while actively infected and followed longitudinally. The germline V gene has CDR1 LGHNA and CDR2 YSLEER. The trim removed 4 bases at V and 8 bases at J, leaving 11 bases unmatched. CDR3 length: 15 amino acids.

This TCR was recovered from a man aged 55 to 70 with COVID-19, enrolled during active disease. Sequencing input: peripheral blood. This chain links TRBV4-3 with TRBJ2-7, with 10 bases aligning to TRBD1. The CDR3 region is CASSPNRDRGSQQYF. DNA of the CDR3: TGCGCCAGCAGCCCGAACCGGGACAGGGGATCCCAGCAGTACTTC.